What follows are 10 T cell receptor beta chains derived from one specimen sequenced in a study of CD8 T cells in ankylosing spondylitis. TCRdb called the 5' RACE reads again in MiXCR, with one record for every CDR3 protein. Among 350,000 to 450,000 distinct CDR3 sequences, more than 20% were seen once, and the ten largest hold 13%. Sequenced material: blood, either unsorted or a sorted T cell fraction (not recorded which). These receptors came from a male donor with ankylosing spondylitis or in good health (not recorded which).

In this sample, this clonotype turned up a few times. The chain joins TRBV2 to TRBJ1-1, with a tentative D call TRBD1 (5 bases). CDR3 length: 15 amino acids. Germline CDR1 SNHLY, CDR2 FYNNEI. Between the trimmed V and J ends, which lost 3 bases and 4 bases, there was a span of 15 bases. Here the CDR3 reads CASSESGSGSTEAFF. The CDR3 nucleotides are TGTGCCAGCAGTGAGTCAGGGAGTGGAAGCACTGAAGCTTTCTTT.

The V call is TRBV12-3 or TRBV12-4, the J call TRBJ1-5; D call uncertain. This CDR3 contains 13 residues. Between the trimmed V and J ends, which lost 5 bases and 4 bases, there was a span of 9 bases. In DNA form, the CDR3 reads TGTGCCAGCAGTCGTGATGTGAATCAGCCCCAGCATTTT. It specifies CASSRDVNQPQHF.

A few counts support this clonotype. The V call is TRBV12-3 or TRBV12-4, the J call TRBJ2-3; D is perhaps TRBD1 (5 bases). Trimming left V 2 bases short and J 4 bases short, with 10 bases between. The CDR3 is 14 amino acids. Written as DNA, the CDR3 is TGTGCCAGCAGTTTAACATCCAGGGCAGATACGCAGTATTTT. Amino acids: CASSLTSRADTQYF.

This clonotype has ten or more counts. The V and J genes are TRBV12-3 or TRBV12-4 and TRBJ2-7, with D tentatively TRBD1 (5 bases). With 3 bases removed from V and 2 bases from J, the gap between germline ends came to 8 bases. This CDR3 comprises 13 residues. CDR3 nucleotide sequence: TGTGCCAGCAGTTTGGCCAGGGCCTACGAGCAGTACTTC. It translates to CASSLARAYEQYF.

This clonotype came up a few times. The V and J genes are TRBV7-6 and TRBJ2-7; 9 positions match TRBD1. The CDR3 runs to 16 residues. V lost 5 bases to trimming and J lost 3 bases; unmatched junction nucleotides: 11. Germline-derived CDR1 and CDR2 are SGHVS and FNYEAQ. The DNA for the CDR3 is TGTGCCAGCAGCGTGACTCCGGGACAGGGAGACTACGAGCAGTACTTC. It codes for CASSVTPGQGDYEQYF.

CDR3 bases: TGTGCCAGCAGCCACGTTGGGGGCTCGCCTTACGAGCAGTACTTC. It specifies CASSHVGGSPYEQYF. The rearrangement uses TRBV5-5 and TRBJ2-7, with a possible D match to TRBD1 (6 bases). The CDR3 consists of 15 residues. In germline, CDR1 is SGHKS, CDR2 YYEKEE (reference sequence). The V end was cut by 4 bases, the J end by 4 bases, with 18 bases between. Combining the CDR3 with reference TRBV5-5 and TRBJ2-7 gives the whole variable domain DAGVTQSPTHLIKTRGQQVTLRCSPISGHKSVSWYQQVLGQGPQFIFQYYEKEERGRGNFPDRFSARQFPNYSSELNVNALLLGDSALYLCASSHVGGSPYEQYFGPGTRLTVT.

This clonotype was counted between two and nine times. The chain links TRBV20-1 to TRBJ2-1; tentative D call: TRBD1 (6 bases). The CDR3 is 13 amino acids. V dropped 3 bases and J dropped 6 bases, with 12 bases sitting between them. The V gene's germline CDR1 is DFQATT and CDR2 SNEGSKA (reference sequence). The CDR3 DNA sequence: TGCAGTGCTAGGCAGGGGATGGGCAATGAGCAGTTCTTC. Translation: CSARQGMGNEQFF.

V and J are TRBV10-3 and TRBJ2-3, with 12 bases fitting TRBD2. There are 16 residues in the CDR3. From germline, CDR1 is ENHRY and CDR2 SYGVKD. J lost 5 bases, V lost 4 bases, and 7 bases had no gene match. The CDR3 reads CAISAPTSGGIDTQYF. The CDR3 bases are TGTGCCATCAGTGCCCCGACTAGCGGGGGTATAGATACGCAGTATTTT.

In this sample, this clonotype turned up many times. The J gene is TRBJ2-5, the V gene TRBV2; D remains unclear. Trimming shortened V by 9 bases and J by 4 bases, and 15 bases separated the two germline ends. The germline V gene has CDR1 SNHLY and CDR2 FYNNEI. The CDR3 has 13 amino acids. This chain's CDR3 is CASTPMGLETQYF. In nucleotides, the CDR3 is TGTGCCAGTACCCCCATGGGCCTAGAGACCCAGTACTTC.

This chain connects TRBV29-1 to TRBJ2-2, with D uncertain. CDR1 is SQVTM and CDR2 is ANQGSEA in the germline V gene. V lost 2 bases to trimming and J lost 4 bases, with 8 bases between them. This CDR3 is built from 13 residues. The chain's CDR3 is CSVESASTGELFF. The CDR3 nucleotides read TGCAGCGTTGAATCCGCGAGCACCGGGGAGCTGTTTTTT.